The sample holds many counts of the clone carrying this TCR beta chain. Germline is not matched at one junction end, which may reflect a read error. Read coverage stops 3 residues before the CDR3 terminus; the germline J gene supplies the remainder. This CDR3 is built from 15 residues. CDR1 and CDR2 (germline): SGHNT, YYREEE (reference sequence). Sequencing used immunoSEQ multiplex PCR; TCRdb keeps in-frame clones, though not all of them. The profile covers fewer than 40,000 clones, none occurring a single time. Each donor provided about 4.5 to 8.5 ml of heparinized whole blood. This entry is derived from a study of T cell clonality in common variable immunodeficiency.

The V and J genes are TRBV5-4 and TRBJ2-7; D may be TRBD2 (6 bases). This sequence originates from a person between 18 and 70 years old in good health. Sequencing was performed on peripheral blood mononuclear cells. The part of the CDR3 DNA that was read is TGTGCCAGCACCTTGGGGGGTGGTAGCGACTACGAG. Its translation: CASTLGGGSDYE. The entire CDR3 protein reads CASTLGGGSDYEQYF.